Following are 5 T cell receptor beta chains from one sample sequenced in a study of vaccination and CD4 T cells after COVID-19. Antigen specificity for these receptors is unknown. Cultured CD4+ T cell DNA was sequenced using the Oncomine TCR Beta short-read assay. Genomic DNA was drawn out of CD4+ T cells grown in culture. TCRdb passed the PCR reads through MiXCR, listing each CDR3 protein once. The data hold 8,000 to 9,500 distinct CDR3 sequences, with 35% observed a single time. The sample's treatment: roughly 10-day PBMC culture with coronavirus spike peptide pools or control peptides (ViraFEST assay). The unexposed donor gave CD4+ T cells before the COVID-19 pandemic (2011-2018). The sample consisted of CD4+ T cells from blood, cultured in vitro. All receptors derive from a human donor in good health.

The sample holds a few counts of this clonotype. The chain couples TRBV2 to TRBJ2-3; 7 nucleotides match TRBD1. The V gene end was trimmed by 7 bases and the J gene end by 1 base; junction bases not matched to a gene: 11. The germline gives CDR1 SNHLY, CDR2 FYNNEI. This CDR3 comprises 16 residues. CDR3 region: CASKPGPGGGTDTQYF. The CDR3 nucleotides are TGTGCCAGCAAGCCAGGCCCAGGGGGTGGCACAGATACGCAGTATTTT.

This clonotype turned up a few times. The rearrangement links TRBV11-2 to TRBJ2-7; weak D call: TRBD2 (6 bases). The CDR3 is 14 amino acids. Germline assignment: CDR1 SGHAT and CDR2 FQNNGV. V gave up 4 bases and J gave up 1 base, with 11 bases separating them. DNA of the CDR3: TGTGCCAGCAGCTCCGGAGGGACTTCCTACGAGCAGTACTTC. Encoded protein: CASSSGGTSYEQYF. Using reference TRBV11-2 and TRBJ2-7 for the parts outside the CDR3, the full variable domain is EAGVAQSPRYKIIEKRQSVAFWCNPISGHATLYWYQQILGQGPKLLIQFQNNGVVDDSQLPKDRFSAERLKGVDSTLKIQPAKLEDSAVYLCASSSGGTSYEQYFGPGTRLTVT.

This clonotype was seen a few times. The CDR3 spells CASSRGPGGGTEAFF. The CDR3 region has the DNA TGTGCCAGTAGCAGAGGTCCGGGGGGTGGAACTGAAGCTTTCTTT. J is TRBJ1-1 and V is TRBV19; weak D call: TRBD1 (5 bases). Trimming pared 6 bases from V and 5 bases from J, leaving 19 bases between. This CDR3 is built from 15 residues. Germline CDR1 reads LNHDA; CDR2 reads SQIVND (reference sequence).

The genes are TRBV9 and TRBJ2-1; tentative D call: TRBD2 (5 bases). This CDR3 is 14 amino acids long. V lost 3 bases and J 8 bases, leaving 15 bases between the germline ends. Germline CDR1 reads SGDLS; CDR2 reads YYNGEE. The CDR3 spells CASSARPGGDEQFF. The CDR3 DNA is TGTGCCAGCAGCGCCAGACCTGGAGGTGATGAGCAGTTCTTC.

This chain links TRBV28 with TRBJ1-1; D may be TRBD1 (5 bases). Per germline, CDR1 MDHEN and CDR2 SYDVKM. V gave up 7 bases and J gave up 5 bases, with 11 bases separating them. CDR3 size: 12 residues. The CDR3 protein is CASIFKGTEAFF. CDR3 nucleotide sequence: TGTGCCAGCATTTTTAAGGGGACTGAAGCTTTCTTT.